The 3 T cell receptor beta chains listed next were all sequenced from one sample in a study of vaccination and CD4 T cells after COVID-19. The Oncomine TCR Beta short-read assay sequenced DNA from cultured CD4+ T cells. MiXCR, applied by TCRdb to the PCR reads, yields one record per CDR3 protein. The data hold roughly 3,100 distinct CDR3 sequences, with approximately 80% observed a single time. These receptors lack a known antigen. Treatment described: roughly 10-day PBMC culture with coronavirus spike peptide pools or control peptides (ViraFEST assay). The sequencing sample was made of CD4+ T cells from blood, cultured in vitro. These receptors were obtained from a human donor who had recovered from COVID-19.

The rearrangement links TRBV7-2 to TRBJ1-5; D possibly corresponds to TRBD1 (6 bases). V was clipped by 2 bases and J by 4 bases, with 6 bases between them. The CDR3 consists of 13 residues. Germline V gene sequence: CDR1 SGHTA, CDR2 FQGNSA. This chain's CDR3 is CASSLQGNQPQHF. Written as DNA, the CDR3 is TGTGCCAGCAGCTTACAGGGGAATCAGCCCCAGCATTTT.

This clonotype has just one count. The chain carries TRBV25-1 and TRBJ2-7, with a tentative D call TRBD1 (5 bases). Germline V CDR1 and CDR2: MGHDK, SYGVNS. The V end was cut by 8 bases, the J end by 2 bases, with 10 bases between. The CDR3 is 12 amino acids. The CDR3 protein is CASQQATYEQYF. The CDR3, as DNA: TGTGCCAGCCAACAGGCTACCTACGAGCAGTACTTC.

The sample holds one count of this clonotype. The V call is TRBV7-2, the J call TRBJ1-3; unclear D gene. The V end lost 5 bases, the J end lost 4 bases, and 15 bases lay between the germline ends. Germline V gene sequence: CDR1 SGHTA, CDR2 FQGNSA. This CDR3 has 15 residues. DNA for the CDR3: TGTGCCAGCAGCCCCCAGGCCGAGGCGGGAAACACCATATATTTT. As protein: CASSPQAEAGNTIYF.